Here is one TCR beta chain with its context. Methods used by the authors: Reference gene primer amplification gave nucleated cell count estimates. Sequencing used immunoSEQ multiplex PCR; TCRdb keeps in-frame clones, though not all of them. V, J and clone size are taken as reported in that table, and D and trimming were inferred from the DNA itself. The sample holds around 700,000 clones, over 80% seen once. This entry belongs to a study of blood T cell repertoires in COVID-19. On the study more broadly: Samples representing acute and convalescent COVID-19 were sourced from the United States, Italy and Spain. In each case, the material was cDNA or gDNA derived from T cells, B-cell-depleted T cells, or PBMCs.

Sequenced: peripheral blood. The sequence derives from a woman aged 18 to 35 with acute or convalescent COVID-19.

In DNA, the CDR3 is TGTGCCAGCAGTTACAAGGGACAGGGGATCAATGAGCAGTTCTTC. Translating it yields CASSYKGQGINEQFF. V is TRBV6-5 and J is TRBJ2-1, with TRBD1 identical over 10 bases. The CDR3 sequence is 15 residues long. With V trimmed by 2 bases and J by 6 bases, 4 bases remained unmatched. CDR1 and CDR2 from the germline V gene are MNHEY and SVGAGI.